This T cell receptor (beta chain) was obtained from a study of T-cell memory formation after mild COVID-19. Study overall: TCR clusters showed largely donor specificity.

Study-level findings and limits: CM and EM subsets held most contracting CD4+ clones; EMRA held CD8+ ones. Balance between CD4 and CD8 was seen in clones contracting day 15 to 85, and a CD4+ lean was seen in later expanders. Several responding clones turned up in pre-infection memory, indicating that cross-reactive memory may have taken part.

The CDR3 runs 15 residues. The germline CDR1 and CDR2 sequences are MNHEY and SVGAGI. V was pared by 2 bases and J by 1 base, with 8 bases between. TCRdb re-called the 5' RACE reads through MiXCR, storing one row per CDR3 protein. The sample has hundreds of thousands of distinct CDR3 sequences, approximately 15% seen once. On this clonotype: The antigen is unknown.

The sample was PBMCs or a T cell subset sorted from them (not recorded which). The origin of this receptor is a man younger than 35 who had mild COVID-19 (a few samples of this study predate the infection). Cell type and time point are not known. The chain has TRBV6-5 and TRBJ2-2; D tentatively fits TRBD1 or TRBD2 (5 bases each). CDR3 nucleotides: TGTGCCAGCAGTTACGGGACGGTGAACACCGGGGAGCTGTTTTTT. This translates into CASSYGTVNTGELFF.